The next 31 T cell receptor beta chains were all read from a single sample in a study of blood T cell repertoires in COVID-19. Sequenced by immunoSEQ multiplex PCR; TCRdb stores in-frame clones only, minus some. The repertoire holds 250,000 to 300,000 clones, with more than 65% as singletons. Sequenced input: PBMCs or T cells enriched from blood (not recorded which). The receptors were sampled from a man aged 50 or older who had recovered from COVID-19.

V and J are TRBV21-1 and TRBJ1-6. TRBV21-1 has pseudogene status. The CDR3 is 20 residues long. CDR3 residues: CASSKDAGDSWGSYNSPLHF. The CDR3, as DNA: TGTGCCAGCAGCAAAGACGCGGGGGATAGCTGGGGCTCCTATAATTCACCCCTCCACTTT.

The CDR3 DNA reads as TGTGCCACCAGTGGTCCTCTCCTTAATGAGCAGTTCTTC. It yields the protein CATSGPLLNEQFF. This chain uses TRBV24-1 with TRBJ2-1; D not resolved. The CDR3 spans 13 residues. Germline V lookup: CDR1 KGHDR, CDR2 SFDVKD. The V gene lost 5 bases and the J gene lost 7 bases, with 11 bases spanning the gap.

This clone was found a few times. The chain has TRBV5-1 and TRBJ2-7, with D possibly TRBD1 on 5 matching bases. CDR1 is SGHRS and CDR2 is YFSETQ in the germline V gene. Between the trimmed V and J ends, which lost 6 bases and 0 bases, there was a span of 10 bases. CDR3 length: 13 amino acids. DNA for the CDR3: TGCGCCAGCAAGGACATATCCTCCTACGAGCAGTACTTC. It encodes CASKDISSYEQYF.

This clone came up a few times. The J gene is TRBJ2-3, the V gene TRBV2; 7 bases align to TRBD2. This CDR3 region has 15 residues. V lost 5 bases to trimming and J lost 1 base; unmatched junction nucleotides: 6. Germline values: CDR1 SNHLY, CDR2 FYNNEI. In DNA form, the CDR3 reads TGTGCCAGCAGTACCTCTAGCGGACGCACAGATACGCAGTATTTT. Translation: CASSTSSGRTDTQYF.

A remark on this clone: The junction and the germline gene differ at one end; a read error may be behind it. V is TRBV12-3 or TRBV12-4 and J is TRBJ1-5; D unclear. The CDR3 runs 13 residues. The DNA of the CDR3 is TGTGCCAGCAGTTATGAGCCCAATCGGCCCCAGCATTTT. Residues: CASSYEPNRPQHF.

The chain links TRBV6-4 to TRBJ2-5; TRBD2 agrees at 9 bases. The CDR3 length is 16 residues. V lost 5 bases to trimming and J lost 7 bases; unmatched junction nucleotides: 14. The germline CDR1 and CDR2 sequences are MRHNA and SNTAGT. CDR3 in amino acids: CASSLLSGGVAGTQYF. CDR3 nucleotide sequence: TGTGCCAGCAGTCTTCTTAGCGGGGGAGTGGCGGGGACCCAGTACTTC.

The chain has TRBV6-5 and TRBJ1-6, with 7 bases aligning to TRBD1. CDR3 length equals 16 residues. CDR1 MNHEY and CDR2 SVGAGI come from the germline V gene. Germline trimming cut 0 bases from V and 8 bases from J; bases unmatched to any gene: 7. CDR3 sequence: CASSYSLDRTHSPLHF. The CDR3 nucleotides are TGTGCCAGCAGTTACTCGCTGGACAGGACGCATTCACCCCTCCACTTT.

The chain employs TRBV28 and TRBJ2-3; 14 bases align to TRBD2. With 10 bases clipped from V and 3 bases from J, the junction kept 9 bases outside the gene matches. This CDR3 has 16 amino acids. Germline CDR1 is MDHEN and CDR2 is SYDVKM. The CDR3 sequence is CATKPGTSGRTDTQYF. Here the CDR3 DNA reads TGTGCCACCAAACCCGGGACTAGCGGGAGAACAGATACGCAGTATTTT.

This chain joins TRBV7-2 and TRBJ2-1; D possibly corresponds to TRBD1 (5 bases). CDR1 and CDR2 (germline): SGHTA, FQGNSA. CDR3 length: 13 amino acids. Trimming left V 4 bases short and J 3 bases short, with 7 bases between. In DNA, the CDR3 is TGTGCCAGCAGCTCAGACAGCTACAATGAGCAGTTCTTC. It encodes CASSSDSYNEQFF.

This clone was seen a handful of times. The chain is built from TRBV7-9 and TRBJ2-5, with D perhaps TRBD2 (6 bases). This CDR3 has 15 residues. Germline CDR1 reads SEHNR; CDR2 reads FQNEAQ (reference sequence). Trimming stripped 1 base from V and 1 base from J, with 10 bases between. The CDR3 bases are TGTGCCAGCAGCTTAGGGCTAGCGTTCCAAGAGACCCAGTACTTC. It encodes CASSLGLAFQETQYF.

The chain recombines TRBV19 with TRBJ1-4; the match to TRBD1 covers 9 bases. In germline, CDR1 is LNHDA, CDR2 SQIVND (reference sequence). This CDR3 comprises 16 residues. V shed 5 bases and J 6 bases; nucleotides not matched to a gene: 10. The CDR3 coding sequence is TGTGCCAGTAGTTCATCCGGGACAGGGATACATGAAAAACTGTTTTTT. Translation: CASSSSGTGIHEKLFF.

This clone was found once. This chain joins TRBV1 and TRBJ1-2; the DNA was not compared with TRBD1, the D call given in the table. TRBV1 is a pseudogene segment. The CDR3 contains 16 residues. CDR3 nucleotides: TGCACCAGCAGCCAGAAACTGACAGGGACTAACTATGGCTACACCTTC. Its protein is CTSSQKLTGTNYGYTF.

The chain has TRBV5-8 and TRBJ1-1; D is uncertain. Trimming pared 0 bases from V and 3 bases from J, leaving 21 bases between. The CDR3 sequence is 18 residues long. Germline CDR1 and CDR2: SGHTS and YDEGEE. CDR3 sequence: CASSLVFGLVEKDTEAFF. For the CDR3, the DNA is TGTGCCAGCAGCTTGGTTTTCGGCTTGGTGGAGAAGGACACTGAAGCTTTCTTT.

V is TRBV9 and J is TRBJ1-2; tentative D call: TRBD1 (6 bases). V was cut by 4 bases and J by 4 bases, with 17 bases left in between. Germline V lookup: CDR1 SGDLS, CDR2 YYNGEE. The CDR3 totals 15 residues. This CDR3 is CASSPTSRGLYGYTF. The CDR3 nucleotides read TGTGCCAGCAGCCCAACCTCCAGGGGCCTCTATGGCTACACCTTC. Looking up the rest from reference TRBV9 and TRBJ1-2 gives the full variable domain: DSGVTQTPKHLITATGQRVTLRCSPRSGDLSVYWYQQSLDQGLQFLIQYYNGEERAKGNILERFSAQQFPDLHSELNLSSLELGDSALYFCASSPTSRGLYGYTFGSGTRLTVV.

This chain joins TRBV6-5 and TRBJ1-5, with D perhaps TRBD1 (6 bases). With 5 bases removed from V and 4 bases from J, the gap between germline ends came to 12 bases. Germline loops: CDR1 MNHEY, CDR2 SVGAGI. The CDR3 runs 14 residues. This CDR3 is CASSTGRRNQPQHF. CDR3 nucleotides: TGTGCCAGCAGTACAGGGAGAAGAAATCAGCCCCAGCATTTT.

The chain links TRBV19 to TRBJ1-2; possible D gene TRBD1, 5 bases. The CDR3 contains 14 residues. V dropped 5 bases and J dropped 4 bases, with 14 bases sitting between them. The germline V gene encodes CDR1 LNHDA and CDR2 SQIVND (reference sequence). The CDR3: CASSLSMGGYGYTF. In DNA, the CDR3 is TGTGCCAGTAGTTTGAGCATGGGGGGCTATGGCTACACCTTC.

The chain combines TRBV28 with TRBJ1-5; weak D call: TRBD1 (5 bases). V was trimmed by 5 bases and J by 4 bases, leaving 18 bases between them. From germline, CDR1 is MDHEN and CDR2 SYDVKM. This CDR3 spans 16 amino acids. CDR3 nucleotide sequence: TGTGCCAGCAGTCCCTATTACCTTGCAGGGAATCAGCCCCAGCATTTT. Protein: CASSPYYLAGNQPQHF. Full variable domain (outside the CDR3, taken from reference TRBV28 and TRBJ1-5): DVKVTQSSRYLVKRTGEKVFLECVQDMDHENMFWYRQDPGLGLRLIYFSYDVKMKEKGDIPEGYSVSREKKERFSLILESASTNQTSMYLCASSPYYLAGNQPQHFGDGTRLSIL.

The chain joins TRBV15 to TRBJ2-1; 12 nucleotides align to TRBD2. The CDR3 consists of 18 residues. Germline-derived CDR1 and CDR2 are LNHNV and YYDKDF (reference sequence). With 5 bases clipped from V and 0 bases from J, the junction kept 8 bases outside the gene matches. CDR3 in amino acids: CATSRILGLAGSYNEQFF. CDR3 nucleotides: TGTGCCACCAGCCGAATATTGGGACTAGCGGGCTCCTACAATGAGCAGTTCTTC. The full variable domain, in which reference TRBV15 and TRBJ2-1 provide the parts outside the CDR3, is DAMVIQNPRYQVTQFGKPVTLSCSQTLNHNVMYWYQQKSSQAPKLLFHYYDKDFNNEADTPDNFQSRRPNTSFCFLDIRSPGLGDTAMYLCATSRILGLAGSYNEQFFGPGTRLTVL.

The V and J genes are TRBV2 and TRBJ2-5; 9 bases are a match to TRBD2. CDR1 is SNHLY, CDR2 FYNNEI, per germline. The CDR3 is made up of 15 amino acids. The trim removed 6 bases at V and 4 bases at J, leaving 9 bases unmatched. The CDR3 DNA reads as TGTGCCAGCAGAATAGGGGGCGGGAGGGGAGAGACCCAGTACTTC. Amino acid sequence: CASRIGGGRGETQYF.

The chain has TRBV7-9 and TRBJ2-7, with TRBD1 as a possible D gene (6 bases). Germline assignment: CDR1 SEHNR and CDR2 FQNEAQ (reference sequence). V lost 6 bases and J lost 3, with 18 bases in between. There are 15 residues in the CDR3. As DNA, the CDR3 is TGTGCCAGCAGTCGTGGACAGCTAAGGAGCTACGAGCAGTACTTC. This encodes CASSRGQLRSYEQYF.

The rearrangement links TRBV27 to TRBJ2-1; 7 bases match TRBD2. Looked up from germline, CDR1 is MNHEY and CDR2 is SMNVEV (reference sequence). The CDR3 loop spans 14 amino acids. Trimming cost V 6 bases and J 0 bases; bases outside gene matches: 2. The chain's CDR3 is CASSWGGSYNEQFF. The CDR3 nucleotides are TGTGCCAGCAGCTGGGGGGGCTCCTACAATGAGCAGTTCTTC.

The gene calls are TRBV5-5 and TRBJ2-5, with D possibly matching TRBD2 (5 bases). CDR3 length equals 14 residues. The germline V gene has CDR1 SGHKS and CDR2 YYEKEE (reference sequence). V was clipped by 0 bases and J by 5 bases, with 11 bases between them. CDR3 protein: CASSLAGFRETQYF. CDR3 DNA: TGTGCCAGCAGCTTGGCGGGGTTTCGCGAGACCCAGTACTTC.

This clone showed up just once. The chain joins TRBV5-1 to TRBJ1-1; no clear D gene. V was cut by 0 bases and J by 0 bases, with 12 bases left in between. Looked up from germline, CDR1 is SGHRS and CDR2 is YFSETQ. This CDR3 region has 16 residues. CDR3 loop: CASSLATGIMNTEAFF. CDR3 nucleotides: TGCGCCAGCAGCTTGGCCACGGGAATAATGAACACTGAAGCTTTCTTT.

The J gene is TRBJ1-5, the V gene TRBV18; D is unresolved. Germline CDR1 and CDR2: KGHSH and LQKENI. Trimming took 3 bases from V and 0 from J, leaving 9 bases between them. The CDR3 contains 15 residues. CDR3: CASSPMGISNQPQHF. CDR3 coding DNA: TGTGCCAGCTCACCTATGGGCATTAGCAATCAGCCCCAGCATTTT. The variable domain in full, with the rest retrieved from reference TRBV18 and TRBJ1-5, is NAGVMQNPRHLVRRRGQEARLRCSPMKGHSHVYWYRQLPEEGLKFMVYLQKENIIDESGMPKERFSAEFPKEGPSILRIQQVVRGDSAAYFCASSPMGISNQPQHFGDGTRLSIL.

V is TRBV10-3 and J is TRBJ1-5; D is ambiguous. The CDR3 consists of 14 residues. The V and J ends lost 3 bases and 0 bases respectively, with 6 bases between them. Germline CDR1 ENHRY, CDR2 SYGVKD. In DNA form, the CDR3 reads TGTGCCATCAGTGAACAACCTAGCAATCAGCCCCAGCATTTT. Protein product: CAISEQPSNQPQHF.

The chain recombines TRBV5-4 with TRBJ1-6, with a possible D match to TRBD1 (6 bases). This CDR3 comprises 16 residues. V dropped 1 base and J dropped 7 bases, with 15 bases sitting between them. The germline gives CDR1 SGHNT, CDR2 YYREEE (reference sequence). CDR3 in amino acids: CASSLPGTWGNSPLHF. The CDR3 DNA reads as TGTGCCAGCAGCTTGCCCGGGACATGGGGAAATTCACCCCTCCACTTT.

The chain couples TRBV7-9 to TRBJ1-6, with no clear D. The V end lost 0 bases, the J end lost 10 bases, and 10 bases lay between the germline ends. Per germline, CDR1 SEHNR and CDR2 FQNEAQ (reference sequence). CDR3 length: 14 amino acids. CDR3 in amino acids: CASSLAAFISPLHF. CDR3 nucleotide sequence: TGTGCCAGCAGCTTAGCGGCCTTCATCTCACCCCTCCACTTT.

The chain employs TRBV19 and TRBJ1-5, with D perhaps matching TRBD1 (6 bases). The CDR3 runs to 14 residues. Trimming removed 0 bases from V and 7 bases from J, with 10 bases in between. Per germline, CDR1 LNHDA and CDR2 SQIVND (reference sequence). CDR3 protein: CASSIDHRVQPQHF. CDR3 in DNA: TGTGCCAGTAGTATAGATCACAGGGTCCAGCCCCAGCATTTT.

There are a few counts of this clone. The rearrangement uses TRBV18 and TRBJ1-1; TRBD1 matches 9 bases. Per germline, CDR1 KGHSH and CDR2 LQKENI. This CDR3 region has 14 residues. Trimming at V came to 5 bases and at J to 3 bases, leaving 4 bases not matched to a gene. The CDR3 nucleotides are TGTGCCAGCTCAAAGGACAGGGGATACACTGAAGCTTTCTTT. Protein product: CASSKDRGYTEAFF.

This clone appeared once. The rearrangement joins TRBV10-3 to TRBJ2-5, with 10 bases lining up with TRBD2. In germline, CDR1 is ENHRY, CDR2 SYGVKD. There are 15 residues in the CDR3. V lost 6 bases, J lost 6 bases, and 10 bases stayed unmatched. CDR3 DNA sequence: TGTGCCATCAGGGGGGGGACTAGCGCGGGCCAGACCCAGTACTTC. Protein: CAIRGGTSAGQTQYF.

This chain joins TRBV4-1 and TRBJ2-7; D perhaps matches TRBD1 (6 bases). The V and J ends lost 3 bases and 5 bases respectively, with 14 bases between them. CDR3 length: 14 residues. Germline loops: CDR1 MGHRA, CDR2 YSYEKL. The CDR3 DNA reads as TGCGCCAGCAGCCACCTGGGGGCTCAGGACGAGCAGTACTTC. Protein product: CASSHLGAQDEQYF.